A single sample is the source of the 24 T cell receptor beta chains below, sequenced in a study of Graves' ophthalmopathy and Graves' hyperthyroidism (dated by TCRdb to the late 2010s). TCRdb records Illumina HiSeq 2000 as the sequencer. TCR beta CDR3 regions were amplified from RNA transcripts for repertoire sequencing. A first-round RT-PCR used HTBI primers with the Qiagen OneStep RT-PCR kit, followed by a second-round multiplex PCR, size selection and purification. TCRdb reanalyzed the raw reads on its own, using fastp at Q25 for trimming and MiXCR for clone calling, and kept in-frame beta chains. A single entry per CDR3 protein holds the most common genes and DNA from its merged rows. The sample profile shows hundreds of thousands of distinct CDR3 sequences; 40% of them were found once. The ten largest make up roughly 46% of the sample. Sample: peripheral blood. The receptors here all came from an adult man with Graves' ophthalmopathy.

J is TRBJ2-5 and V is TRBV10-3; D is possibly TRBD1 or TRBD2 (5 bases each). The CDR3 spans 15 residues. V lost 0 bases and J lost 9, with 17 bases in between. Germline V gene sequence: CDR1 ENHRY, CDR2 SYGVKD. The CDR3 loop is CAISESYGDVEPQYF. CDR3 DNA: TGTGCCATCAGTGAGTCGTACGGGGACGTGGAGCCCCAGTACTTC.

On this clonotype itself: This may be a read error, as it is one base from a much larger clone. V gene TRBV14 combines with J gene TRBJ1-2; 10 bases are shared with TRBD1. The V gene's germline CDR1 is SGHDN and CDR2 FVKESK. The trim removed 3 bases at V and 8 bases at J, leaving 12 bases unmatched. This CDR3 comprises 16 residues. CDR3 region: CASSHCSGTGDLGYTF. CDR3 DNA: TGTGCCAGCAGCCACTGCTCCGGGACAGGGGATCTCGGCTACACCTTC. The full variable domain, in which reference TRBV14 and TRBJ1-2 provide the parts outside the CDR3, is EAGVTQFPSHSVIEKGQTVTLRCDPISGHDNLYWYRRVMGKEIKFLLHFVKESKQDESGMPNNRFLAERTGGTYSTLKVQPAELEDSGVYFCASSHCSGTGDLGYTFGSGTRLTVV.

This clonotype was seen a few times. A much larger clone sits a single nucleotide away, making a read error possible. J is TRBJ2-7 and V is TRBV7-9; 8 nucleotides agree with TRBD1. Germline values: CDR1 SEHNR, CDR2 FQNEAQ (reference sequence). The V segment lost 3 bases and the J segment 3 bases; nucleotides outside the gene matches: 4. The CDR3 runs 14 residues. The CDR3 sequence is CASSFAGGGYEQYF. The CDR3 bases are TGTGCCAGCAGCTTCGCAGGGGGCGGCTACGAGCAGTACTTC.

This clonotype was found once. The chain joins TRBV25-1 to TRBJ1-2; 7 bases agree with TRBD1. J gave up 4 bases and V 7 bases, and 6 bases lay outside the gene matches. Germline values: CDR1 MGHDK, CDR2 SYGVNS. CDR3 length: 13 residues. CDR3: CASTGTEGYGYTF. The DNA of the CDR3 is TGTGCCAGCACTGGGACAGAGGGCTATGGCTACACCTTC.

The V call is TRBV2, the J call TRBJ1-2; 7 bases agree with TRBD1. Germline V gene lookup returns CDR1 SNHLY and CDR2 FYNNEI. The trim removed 3 bases at V and 6 bases at J, leaving 7 bases unmatched. This CDR3 is built from 14 residues. The CDR3 coding sequence is TGTGCCAGCAGTGACTACCGGGACAGCCATGGCTACACCTTC. It specifies CASSDYRDSHGYTF.

J is TRBJ1-2 and V is TRBV19; D may be TRBD1 (5 bases). CDR1 is LNHDA and CDR2 is SQIVND in the germline V gene (reference sequence). V lost 5 bases, J lost 6 bases, and 19 bases lay in between. The CDR3 is made up of 15 amino acids. CDR3 in amino acids: CASSSTSGTTNGYTF. In nucleotides, the CDR3 is TGTGCCAGTAGTTCGACTAGCGGGACGACGAATGGCTACACCTTC.

The chain is built from TRBV7-2 and TRBJ2-6; possible D gene TRBD1, 6 bases. V was clipped by 5 bases and J by 5 bases, with 13 bases between them. This CDR3 has 15 amino acids. In germline, CDR1 is SGHTA, CDR2 FQGNSA. CDR3 sequence reads: CASSPRGDRANVLTF. For the CDR3, the DNA is TGTGCCAGCAGCCCGAGAGGGGACAGGGCCAACGTCCTGACTTTC.

The chain has TRBV2 and TRBJ1-5; the D is unclear. The V end was cut by 4 bases, the J end by 1 base, with 8 bases between. This CDR3 has 14 residues. CDR1 and CDR2 from the germline V gene are SNHLY and FYNNEI. In nucleotides, the CDR3 is TGTGCCAGCAGTGGGAGCATCAGCAATCAGCCCCAGCATTTT. Translating it yields CASSGSISNQPQHF.

This clonotype came up a few times. The chain carries TRBV2 and TRBJ1-6, with 8 bases matching TRBD1. There are 15 residues in the CDR3. Germline values: CDR1 SNHLY, CDR2 FYNNEI. The V gene end was trimmed by 3 bases and the J gene end by 8 bases; junction bases not matched to a gene: 6. Here the CDR3 reads CASSDGQGVYSPLHF. The CDR3, as DNA: TGTGCCAGCAGTGATGGACAGGGTGTTTATTCACCCCTCCACTTT.

V is TRBV24-1 and J is TRBJ1-5; 8 bases match TRBD1. The J call may be faulty, since TRBJ2-3 better matches the DNA end. Per germline, CDR1 KGHDR and CDR2 SFDVKD. This CDR3 is 15 amino acids long. The CDR3 coding sequence is TGTGCCACCAGTGATTCGGACAGGGAAGAAGATACGCAGTATTTT. Its protein product is CATSDSDREEDTQYF.

The rearrangement links TRBV10-3 to TRBJ1-4; 9 positions match TRBD1. The germline gives CDR1 ENHRY, CDR2 SYGVKD. CDR3 length equals 14 residues. V gave up 2 bases and J gave up 7 bases; unmatched junction bases: 2. CDR3 DNA sequence: TGTGCCATCAGTGAGACAGGGGGCGTTGAAAAACTGTTTTTT. This gives the protein CAISETGGVEKLFF.

J is TRBJ1-5 and V is TRBV11-2; D perhaps matches TRBD1 (6 bases). Germline loops: CDR1 SGHAT, CDR2 FQNNGV. The CDR3 extends over 13 amino acids. Trimming left V 5 bases short and J 8 bases short, with 13 bases between. CDR3 coding DNA: TGTGCCAGCAGCCAAGATACAGGGAAGCCCCAGCATTTT. Translation: CASSQDTGKPQHF.

This chain joins TRBV6-5 and TRBJ1-5, with TRBD1 identical over 9 bases. Germline lookup yields CDR1 MNHEY and CDR2 SVGAGI. CDR3 length equals 15 residues. V lost 6 bases and J lost 6; bases outside the gene matches: 9. The CDR3, as DNA: TGTGCCAGCAGACCTGGGACAGGGTATTCTCAGCCCCAGCATTTT. Amino acid sequence: CASRPGTGYSQPQHF.

The chain employs TRBV20-1 and TRBJ2-7, with 8 bases identical to TRBD1. From germline, CDR1 is DFQATT and CDR2 SNEGSKA (reference sequence). V gave up 2 bases and J gave up 1 base; unmatched junction bases: 7. The CDR3 length is 15 residues. CDR3 DNA: TGCAGTGCTAGACCAGGACAGGGTAAATCCTACGAGCAGTACTTC. Its protein is CSARPGQGKSYEQYF.

This clonotype showed up just a few times. The rearrangement joins TRBV12-3 or TRBV12-4 to TRBJ1-3, with 7 bases matching TRBD1. CDR3 length: 13 residues. V was clipped by 6 bases and J by 8 bases; unmatched bases: 7. The CDR3 protein is CASRDRDSDTIYF. The CDR3 DNA is TGTGCCAGCAGGGACCGGGACAGTGACACCATATATTTT.

V and J are TRBV29-1 and TRBJ1-5, with 7 bases fitting TRBD1. Looked up from germline, CDR1 is SQVTM and CDR2 is ANQGSEA. V trimming: 6 bases; J trimming: 14 bases; junction bases outside the gene matches: 13. The CDR3 extends over 12 amino acids. CDR3: CSVSTGLMDEHF. CDR3 in DNA: TGCAGCGTATCGACAGGGCTAATGGACGAGCATTTT.

The gene calls are TRBV7-9 and TRBJ2-6; the D gene could be TRBD1 or TRBD2 (6 bases each). This CDR3 is 19 amino acids long. Trimming shortened V by 5 bases and J by 4 bases, and 24 bases separated the two germline ends. CDR1 is SEHNR, CDR2 FQNEAQ, per germline (reference sequence). CDR3 residues: CASSQDPGASSSGANVLTF. DNA of the CDR3: TGTGCCAGCAGCCAAGATCCGGGGGCCTCATCATCCGGGGCCAACGTCCTGACTTTC. The full variable domain, rest sourced from reference TRBV7-9 and TRBJ2-6, is DTGVSQNPRHKITKRGQNVTFRCDPISEHNRLYWYRQTLGQGPEFLTYFQNEAQLEKSRLLSDRFSAERPKGSFSTLEIQRTEQGDSAMYLCASSQDPGASSSGANVLTFGAGSRLTVL.

CDR3 residues: CASSVSQGGTEAFF. CDR3 sequence (DNA): TGTGCCAGCAGTGTCAGTCAGGGTGGTACTGAAGCTTTCTTT. The chain uses TRBV6-1 and TRBJ1-1, with a weak D call TRBD1 (5 bases). The CDR3 is 14 residues long. Germline V CDR1 and CDR2: MNHNS, SASEGT. Trimming removed 4 bases at V and 5 bases at J, with 14 bases between.

This chain's CDR3 is CASKTAAEAFF. The CDR3, as DNA: TGTGCCAGCAAAACCGCGGCTGAAGCTTTCTTT. The V call is TRBV25-1, the J call TRBJ1-1; no definite D call. Between the trimmed V and J ends, which lost 7 bases and 6 bases, there was a span of 9 bases. CDR1 is MGHDK and CDR2 is SYGVNS in the germline V gene. This CDR3 contains 11 residues.

CDR3 region: CASSVEDLAGGTPSGANVLTF. As DNA, the CDR3 is TGTGCCAGCAGCGTAGAGGATCTAGCGGGGGGCACTCCCTCTGGGGCCAACGTCCTGACTTTC. The chain couples TRBV9 to TRBJ2-6; 11 nucleotides agree with TRBD2. CDR1 and CDR2 (germline): SGDLS, YYNGEE. The CDR3 runs to 21 residues. With V trimmed by 0 bases and J by 0 bases, 11 bases remained unmatched.

V is TRBV15 and J is TRBJ1-1; D not certain. The CDR3 sequence is 12 residues long. Germline CDR1 LNHNV, CDR2 YYDKDF (reference sequence). The V gene lost 7 bases and the J gene lost 2 bases, with 8 bases spanning the gap. The CDR3 reads CATKEGNTEAFF. Written as DNA, the CDR3 is TGTGCCACCAAAGAGGGAAACACTGAAGCTTTCTTT.

On this clonotype itself: The junction departs from germline at one end; a sequencing error may be responsible. The chain is built from TRBV6-4 and TRBJ1-3, with D perhaps matching TRBD1 (5 bases). Germline V CDR1 and CDR2: MRHNA, SNTAGT. The CDR3 sequence is 15 residues long. The CDR3 here is CASSPMSMGENTMYF. The CDR3 DNA sequence: TGTGCCAGCAGCCCGATGAGTATGGGGGAAAACACCATGTATTTT.

This clonotype was seen only a few times. The V gene is TRBV5-8, the J gene TRBJ2-7; a weak D match, TRBD1 (5 bases). Germline CDR1 and CDR2: SGHTS and YDEGEE. The ends were cut back, 1 base at V and 3 bases at J, with 11 bases in the middle. This CDR3 contains 14 residues. In nucleotides, the CDR3 is TGTGCCAGCAGCTTGTGGGGCGACGACTACGAGCAGTACTTC. It is translated as CASSLWGDDYEQYF.

This clonotype was detected ten times or more. V gene TRBV10-3 combines with J gene TRBJ2-7; TRBD2 matches 7 bases. CDR1 is ENHRY and CDR2 is SYGVKD in the germline V gene. Trimming cost V 3 bases and J 3 bases; bases outside gene matches: 5. This CDR3 has 14 residues. CDR3 in amino acids: CAISEYGGGYEQYF. CDR3 DNA: TGTGCCATCAGTGAATACGGCGGGGGCTACGAGCAGTACTTC.